The 15 T cell receptor beta chains listed next were all sequenced from one sample in a study of CD8+CD57+ T cells in acquired aplastic anemia (dated by TCRdb to the late 2010s). Expansion of CD8+CD57+ cells had been shown by flow cytometry in the patients chosen for sequencing. Sequencing used an Illumina HiSeq 2000. TCR beta VDJ combination and CDR3 sequence profiling used genomic DNA as the template. TCRdb ran its own pipeline on the public reads, namely fastp trimming at Q25 and MiXCR clone calling, and kept in-frame beta chains. Every CDR3 protein is listed once, alongside the most common genes and DNA of its rows. The sample data list 120,000 or so distinct CDR3 sequences, and about 40% of these were observed just once. The ten most abundant clones make up approximately 2.6% of the sample. Input material: sorted CD4+, CD8+, or CD8+CD57+ T cells (not recorded which) from PBMCs. These receptors were taken from a human donor with aplastic anemia.

This clonotype was seen at least ten times. The CDR3 coding sequence is TGTGCTAGTGGTTTGGTAGGGGAGTCCTTGGCCCAGTACTTC. This encodes CASGLVGESLAQYF. This chain connects TRBV12-5 to TRBJ2-5; perhaps D is TRBD1 or TRBD2 (5 bases each). The CDR3 is made up of 14 amino acids. Germline V gene lookup returns CDR1 LGHNT and CDR2 FRNRAP. Trimming removed 0 bases at V and 9 bases at J, with 14 bases between.

This clonotype was detected many times. The genes are TRBV6-5 and TRBJ1-5; the D gene is possibly TRBD1 (5 bases). Germline CDR1 MNHEY, CDR2 SVGAGI. V was pared by 0 bases and J by 2 bases, with 8 bases between. The CDR3 runs 15 residues. CDR3 region: CASSYSTGGNQPQHF. As DNA, the CDR3 is TGTGCCAGCAGTTACTCGACGGGGGGCAATCAGCCCCAGCATTTT.

This clonotype was seen many times. The rearrangement uses TRBV2 and TRBJ1-2, with 7 bases that match TRBD1. The V gene's germline CDR1 is SNHLY and CDR2 FYNNEI. The CDR3 runs 15 residues. Losses at the gene ends were 6 bases for V and 1 base for J; bases not matched to a gene: 8. The CDR3 nucleotides read TGTGCCAGCAGCCGGGACAGAGGCAGTAACTATGGCTACACCTTC. As protein: CASSRDRGSNYGYTF.

In its sample, this clonotype was seen many times. V and J are TRBV19 and TRBJ1-2, with D unclear. Trimming removed 2 bases at V and 2 bases at J, with 18 bases between. This CDR3 contains 17 residues. From germline, CDR1 is LNHDA and CDR2 SQIVND (reference sequence). The CDR3 loop reads CASSILGPANSNYGYTF. Written as DNA, the CDR3 is TGTGCCAGTAGTATACTAGGGCCAGCGAATTCAAACTATGGCTACACCTTC.

CDR3 region: CASSWRGARDYGYTF. The CDR3 DNA sequence: TGTGCCAGCAGTTGGCGGGGGGCGCGAGACTATGGCTACACCTTC. J is TRBJ1-2 and V is TRBV6-5; D may be TRBD1 (6 bases). The CDR3 is 15 residues long. Germline assignment: CDR1 MNHEY and CDR2 SVGAGI. Trimming removed 4 bases from V and 3 bases from J, with 15 bases in between.

The sample holds many counts of this clonotype. V usage is TRBV19 and J usage is TRBJ1-1; perhaps TRBD1 as D (5 bases). The CDR3 runs 14 residues. V was pared by 3 bases and J by 1 base, with 9 bases between. From germline, CDR1 is LNHDA and CDR2 SQIVND (reference sequence). The CDR3 loop is CASSMQGRNTEAFF. The CDR3 bases are TGTGCCAGTAGTATGCAGGGCCGGAACACTGAAGCTTTCTTT.

There are many counts of this clonotype. The chain is built from TRBV5-8 and TRBJ2-6; no firm D call. This CDR3 has 15 residues. Looked up from germline, CDR1 is SGHTS and CDR2 is YDEGEE. V lost 0 bases and J lost 0, with 4 bases in between. The CDR3: CASSLGSSGANVLTF. The CDR3 nucleotides are TGTGCCAGCAGCTTGGGGAGCTCTGGGGCCAACGTCCTGACTTTC.

The rearrangement links TRBV18 to TRBJ1-3; 8 bases match TRBD1. The junction had 5 bases not matched to a gene; V was cut back by 4 bases and J by 0 bases. This CDR3 is 16 amino acids long. Germline values: CDR1 KGHSH, CDR2 LQKENI. The CDR3 is CASSQGQGGSGNTIYF. The CDR3 DNA reads as TGTGCCAGCTCACAAGGACAGGGAGGCTCTGGAAACACCATATATTTT. Based on the CDR3 plus reference TRBV18 and TRBJ1-3, the full variable domain is NAGVMQNPRHLVRRRGQEARLRCSPMKGHSHVYWYRQLPEEGLKFMVYLQKENIIDESGMPKERFSAEFPKEGPSILRIQQVVRGDSAAYFCASSQGQGGSGNTIYFGEGSWLTVV.

Many counts were recorded for this clonotype. J is TRBJ2-3 and V is TRBV7-9, with D unresolved. The germline CDR1 and CDR2 sequences are SEHNR and FQNEAQ (reference sequence). Deletions cut 5 bases from V and 5 bases from J, with 8 bases between. The CDR3 is made up of 12 amino acids. In DNA form, the CDR3 reads TGTGCCAGCAGCCCCGGACGAGATACGCAGTATTTT. Protein product: CASSPGRDTQYF.

The chain joins TRBV7-2 to TRBJ2-1; a possible D gene is TRBD1 (5 bases). This CDR3 has 17 residues. Trimming stripped 3 bases from V and 5 bases from J, with 20 bases between. CDR1 is SGHTA and CDR2 is FQGNSA in the germline V gene. The CDR3 DNA is TGTGCCAGCAGCTTCGCAGGACCAGGGTTAGGGCACAATGAGCAGTTCTTC. This translates into CASSFAGPGLGHNEQFF.

This clonotype has ten or more counts. This chain connects TRBV4-2 to TRBJ2-5, with a possible D match to TRBD1 (6 bases). Germline V lookup: CDR1 LGHNA, CDR2 YNFKEQ. V was shortened by 5 bases and J by 3 bases, with 13 bases between the two germline ends. The CDR3 sequence is 14 residues long. The CDR3 protein is CASSSRWTEETQYF. The CDR3, as DNA: TGTGCCAGCAGCTCACGATGGACAGAAGAGACCCAGTACTTC.

Ten or more counts support this clonotype. Here the CDR3 DNA reads TGCAGTGCGCGAGGACTTTCGAACACCGGGGAGCTGTTTTTT. Amino acid sequence: CSARGLSNTGELFF. The V call is TRBV20-1, the J call TRBJ2-2, with D possibly matching TRBD2 (5 bases). CDR1 is DFQATT, CDR2 SNEGSKA, per germline (reference sequence). Trimming stripped 6 bases from V and 0 bases from J, with 11 bases between. This CDR3 is 14 amino acids long.

The chain links TRBV6-2 or TRBV6-3 to TRBJ1-5; 9 bases align to TRBD1. The CDR3 covers 16 residues. Per germline, CDR1 MNHEY and CDR2 SVGEGT. Trimming at V came to 0 bases and at J to 5 bases, leaving 5 bases not matched to a gene. The CDR3 loop is CASSYSTGGPDQPQHF. CDR3 bases: TGTGCCAGCAGTTACTCGACAGGGGGTCCTGATCAGCCCCAGCATTTT.

This clonotype has at least ten counts. This chain uses TRBV19 with TRBJ2-3, with D perhaps matching TRBD1 (5 bases). Germline loops: CDR1 LNHDA, CDR2 SQIVND (reference sequence). The CDR3 runs to 14 residues. Trimming took off 1 base at V and 5 bases at J, with 10 bases between the two ends. Written as DNA, the CDR3 is TGTGCCAGTAGTATAGGGGGAAGGGGAGATACGCAGTATTTT. This gives the protein CASSIGGRGDTQYF.

This clonotype was counted many times. The chain uses TRBV12-3 or TRBV12-4 and TRBJ2-2, with 9 bases aligning to TRBD1. Germline trimming cut 6 bases from V and 8 bases from J; bases unmatched to any gene: 7. This CDR3 has 14 residues. The CDR3 bases are TGTGCCAGCAGCTCCGGGACAGGGAGAGGGGAGCTGTTTTTT. It yields the protein CASSSGTGRGELFF.